This is a list of T cell receptor beta chains from one sample in a study of OX40 agonist ivuxolimab in advanced cancers. The table came from immunoSEQ multiplex PCR; TCRdb's copy has only in-frame clones and leaves some out. The data contain approximately 70,000 clones, roughly 88% of them seen just once; the ten biggest clones take up 5.5% to 8%. The sequencing used CD4+ or CD8+ T cells sorted from blood, collected in a trial of the OX40 agonist ivuxolimab. These receptors came from an adult with an advanced solid tumor such as melanoma, head and neck, liver or kidney cancer. The CDR3 runs from the conserved cysteine through the conserved F or W. The D gene is left open where the match is weak. Clone sizes are given selectively: once, few, many, or a class where the clone is expanded.

>TRBJ1-5|-|TRBV7-9|-
TGTGCCAGCAGCTTACCCAATCAGCCCCAGCATTTT
CASSLPNQPQHF
>TRBJ1-2|-|TRBV18|-
TGTGCCAGCTCACCACAAAAGGGGGACGCTAACTATGGCTACACCTTC
CASSPQKGDANYGYTF
>TRBJ2-7|-|TRBV13|-
TGTGCCAGCAGCCTCGGCGACTCCGGGTACGAGCAGTACTTC
CASSLGDSGYEQYF
>TRBJ1-2|-|TRBV10-3|TRBD1
TGTGCCATCACTGCCGGACAGGGAGCCTCTCAATATGGCTACACCTTC
CAITAGQGASQYGYTF
>TRBJ2-7|-|TRBV7-9|TRBD1
TGTGCCAGCAGCTCCCTCACAGGGGAAAATTTCGACGAGCAGTACTTC
CASSSLTGENFDEQYF
>TRBJ2-7|few|TRBV5-6|-
TGTGCCAGCAGCTTGGATGGCAGGCCCTACGAGCAGTACTTC
CASSLDGRPYEQYF
>TRBJ1-1|few|TRBV29-1|-
TGCAGCGTTGTAGGTCAGGGCTTTGGCACTGAAGCTTTCTTT
CSVVGQGFGTEAFF
>TRBJ2-7|-|TRBV2|TRBD2
TGTGCCAGCAGTGAGTGGCGGGAGGCCTCCTACGAGCAGTACTTC
CASSEWREASYEQYF
>TRBJ2-3|once|TRBV7-3|-
TGTGCCAGCAGCTCCTCTAGCACAGATACGCAGTATTTT
CASSSSSTDTQYF
>TRBJ1-2|-|TRBV7-3|-
TGTGCCAGCAGCCCTCGGGGTTCGGATGGCTACACCTTC
CASSPRGSDGYTF
>TRBJ2-1|medium-sized|TRBV2|TRBD2
TGTGCCAGCAGTGGTCTAGCGGGGGCCAGGGAGAGTGAGCAGTTCTTC
CASSGLAGARESEQFF
>TRBJ1-3|-|TRBV7-7|-
TGTGCTAGCAGCTCCGACAGTAGCTCTGGAAACACCATATATTTT
CASSSDSSSGNTIYF
>TRBJ2-1|once|TRBV2|-
TGTGCCAGCAAGGCTAGGACCTACAATGAGCAGTTCTTC
CASKARTYNEQFF
>TRBJ1-1|-|TRBV5-1|TRBD1
TGCGCCAGCAGCTTGTCCACAGGGGCCATGAACACTGAAGCTTTCTTT
CASSLSTGAMNTEAFF
>TRBJ2-1|-|TRBV9|TRBD2
TGTGCCAGCAGCGTAGGCCTAGCGGGGGGCGGGGATGAGCAGTTCTTC
CASSVGLAGGGDEQFF
>TRBJ1-1|-|TRBV27|TRBD1
TGTGCCAGCAGTTCAAGGACAGGGAGGCCTGAAGCTTTCTTT
CASSSRTGRPEAFF
>TRBJ1-6|-|TRBV5-1|-
TGCGCCAGCAGCCTCTTTCCCGGGACTGGGATCGAGAATTCACCCCTCCACTTT
CASSLFPGTGIENSPLHF
>TRBJ1-1|-|TRBV19|-
TGTGCCAGTAGTATAGCGGCAGGTCGTTCAGGGGATGGTGAAGCTTTCTTT
CASSIAAGRSGDGEAFF
>TRBJ1-2|-|TRBV7-2|-
TGTGCCAGCAGCTTATGGGAGGGGTCGTATGGCTACACCTTC
CASSLWEGSYGYTF
>TRBJ2-6|once|TRBV6-1|-
TGTGCCAGCAGCGCCTTGGGGGCTGGGGCCAACGTCCTGACTTTC
CASSALGAGANVLTF
>TRBJ1-5|once|TRBV27|-
TGTGCCAGCAGTTCCCGTAGCAATCAGCCCCAGCATTTT
CASSSRSNQPQHF
>TRBJ1-3|-|TRBV27|TRBD1
TGTGCCAGCAGTTCAGGACAGGGTGGAAACACCATATATTTT
CASSSGQGGNTIYF
>TRBJ1-5|-|TRBV27|-
TGTGCCAGCAGTTTACGATCTAGCAATCAGCCCCAGCATTTT
CASSLRSSNQPQHF
>TRBJ1-4|-|TRBV27|-
TGTGCCAGCAGTTTGCGTGCAACTAATGAAAAACTGTTTTTT
CASSLRATNEKLFF
>TRBJ2-1|once|TRBV18|-
TGTGCCAGCTCACCAGCTGGTGGGACCTACAATGAGCAGTTCTTC
CASSPAGGTYNEQFF
>TRBJ1-2|-|TRBV29-1|-
TGCAGCGTTGATCGACAGTTTGGCTACACCTTC
CSVDRQFGYTF
>TRBJ2-7|once|TRBV28|-
TGTGCCAGCAGCCAGGGTGGGTACGAGCAGTACTTC
CASSQGGYEQYF
>TRBJ1-4|-|TRBV6-1|TRBD1
TGTGCCAGCAGCCCGGGACAGGCGACTAATGAAAAACTGTTTTTT
CASSPGQATNEKLFF
>TRBJ2-1|-|TRBV27|-
TGTGCCAGCAGTCAACCCCCTGAGGTCAATGAGCAGTTCTTC
CASSQPPEVNEQFF
>TRBJ2-7|-|TRBV29-1|TRBD2
TGCAGCGTTCGGGGGTGGGGACTAGGCTACGAGCAGTACTTC
CSVRGWGLGYEQYF
>TRBJ1-1|-|TRBV7-9|-
TGTGCCAGCAGCTTATCGGTAGGGGAAGCTTTCTTT
CASSLSVGEAFF
>TRBJ2-2|-|TRBV27|-
TGTGCCAGCAGTTGGGGCCGAGGGTCCCCTGGGGCGCTGTTTTTT
CASSWGRGSPGALFF
>TRBJ2-1|-|TRBV5-1|-
TGCGCCAGCCAAGGGGGGGCGAGCTCCTACAATGAGCAGTTCTTC
CASQGGASSYNEQFF
>TRBJ2-5|-|TRBV7-2|TRBD2
TGTGCCAGCAGCTTTAGGACTAGCGGAGTCCAAGAGACCCAGTACTTC
CASSFRTSGVQETQYF
>TRBJ2-7|few|TRBV7-8|TRBD2
TGTGCCAGCAGCTTAGATGGCCTAGCGGGAGTTTACTACGAGCAGTACTTC
CASSLDGLAGVYYEQYF
>TRBJ2-6|-|TRBV9|-
TGTGCCAGCAGCCCTGGGGGCTCTGGGGCCAACGTCCTGACTTTC
CASSPGGSGANVLTF
>TRBJ1-5|-|TRBV19|-
TGTGCCAGCCGGGGACGGTTTAGCAATCAGCCCCAGCATTTT
CASRGRFSNQPQHF
>TRBJ2-2|-|TRBV5-8|TRBD1
TGTGCCAGCAGCTTGTGGACAGGGTTCTCAACCGGGGAGCTGTTTTTT
CASSLWTGFSTGELFF
>TRBJ2-1|-|TRBV7-3|TRBD2
TGTGCCAGCAGCTTAGGAGGGACTAGCGGGATTGAGCAGTTCTTC
CASSLGGTSGIEQFF
>TRBJ2-6|-|TRBV18|TRBD1
TGTGCCAGCTCACCACAGCCGGGACAGGGGGGCTCTGGGGCCAACGTCCTGACTTTC
CASSPQPGQGGSGANVLTF
>TRBJ1-2|-|TRBV27|-
TGTGCCAGCAGTTTAGGGGCAGGGTTCTCCTATGGCTACACCTTC
CASSLGAGFSYGYTF
>TRBJ2-5|once|TRBV27|TRBD2
TGTGCCAGCAGCCATCTAGCGGGAGATAGAGAGACCCAGTACTTC
CASSHLAGDRETQYF
>TRBJ2-7|-|TRBV29-1|-
TGCAGCGCCTCGTACAGAGGGGGCGAGCAGTACTTC
CSASYRGGEQYF
>TRBJ1-3|-|TRBV6-5|-
TGTGCCAGCAGTGCCCGGCCTTCTGGAAACACCATATATTTT
CASSARPSGNTIYF
>TRBJ1-4|-|TRBV7-6|-
TGTGCCAGCAGCTTAGCGGTTAGGGGCGGTGAAAAACTGTTTTTT
CASSLAVRGGEKLFF
>TRBJ2-7|-|TRBV7-8|-
TGTGCCAGCAGCTTAGCAGGGACAAGACATCCCGAGCAGTACTTC
CASSLAGTRHPEQYF
>TRBJ1-4|-|TRBV6-1|-
TGTGCCAGCAGTAGGGGTCTTAATGAAAAACTGTTTTTT
CASSRGLNEKLFF
>TRBJ2-7|-|TRBV10-1|-
TGCGCCAGCAGTGAAGGTCCCTACGAGCAGTACTTC
CASSEGPYEQYF
>TRBJ2-5|-|TRBV7-3|-
TGTGCCAGCAGCCCGAGACCGGGACCGAAAGAGACCCAGTACTTC
CASSPRPGPKETQYF